This T cell receptor beta chain stems from a study of human thymus T cells. This clone was recorded once. The repertoire was sequenced with immunoSEQ multiplex PCR; TCRdb's copy has only in-frame clones and lacks some. The sample consists of tens of thousands of clones, nearly 95% of them appearing once. Deletions cut 8 bases from V and 3 bases from J, with 11 bases between. This CDR3 comprises 13 residues. Per germline, CDR1 MDHEN and CDR2 SYDVKM. A 0.5-1 mL peripheral blood aliquot was taken intraoperatively from four of eight donors. The chain joins TRBV28 to TRBJ2-1; D may be TRBD1 (5 bases). The TCR comes from a boy in the first two years of life with a congenital heart defect but otherwise immunologically healthy. Sequenced material: blood. This chain's CDR3 is CASGRVYYNEQFF. The CDR3 bases are TGTGCCAGCGGCAGGGTCTACTACAATGAGCAGTTCTTC.